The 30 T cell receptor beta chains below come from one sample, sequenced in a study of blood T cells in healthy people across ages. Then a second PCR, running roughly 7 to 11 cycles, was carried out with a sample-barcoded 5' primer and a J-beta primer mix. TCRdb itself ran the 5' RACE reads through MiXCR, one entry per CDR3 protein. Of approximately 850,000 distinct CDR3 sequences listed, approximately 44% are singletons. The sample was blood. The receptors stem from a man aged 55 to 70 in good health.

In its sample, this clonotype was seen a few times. The CDR3 nucleotides read TGCGCCAGCAGCTTGGGGGGACAGGGGAGCAATGAAAAACTGTTTTTT. Its translation: CASSLGGQGSNEKLFF. The gene calls are TRBV5-1 and TRBJ1-4; the match to TRBD1 covers 10 bases. The J segment lost 5 bases and the V segment lost 0 bases, leaving 4 bases of the junction unmatched. In germline, CDR1 is SGHRS, CDR2 YFSETQ. CDR3 size: 16 residues.

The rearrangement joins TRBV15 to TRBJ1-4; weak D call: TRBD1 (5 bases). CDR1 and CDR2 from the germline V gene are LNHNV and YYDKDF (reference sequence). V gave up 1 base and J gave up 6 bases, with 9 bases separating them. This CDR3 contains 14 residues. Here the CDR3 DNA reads TGTGCCACCAGCAGAGTACAGACAGATGAAAAACTGTTTTTT. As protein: CATSRVQTDEKLFF.

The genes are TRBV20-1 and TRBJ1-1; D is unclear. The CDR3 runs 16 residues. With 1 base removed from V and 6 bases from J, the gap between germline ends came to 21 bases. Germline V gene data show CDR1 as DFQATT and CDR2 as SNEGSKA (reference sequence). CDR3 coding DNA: TGCAGTGCTAGAGGTCCCAATGCCGGGAAGGAATCTGAAGCTTTCTTT. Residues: CSARGPNAGKESEAFF.

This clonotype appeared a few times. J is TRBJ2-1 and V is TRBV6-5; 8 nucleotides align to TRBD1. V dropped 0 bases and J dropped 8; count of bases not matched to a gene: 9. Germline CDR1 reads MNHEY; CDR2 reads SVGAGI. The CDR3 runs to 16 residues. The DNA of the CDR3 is TGTGCCAGCAGTTACTCAATTAGGACAGGGAACGATGAGCAGTTCTTC. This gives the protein CASSYSIRTGNDEQFF.

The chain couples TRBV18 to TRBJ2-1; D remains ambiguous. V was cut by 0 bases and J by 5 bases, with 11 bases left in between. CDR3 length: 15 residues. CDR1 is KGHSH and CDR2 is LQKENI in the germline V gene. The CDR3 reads CASSPPRGIHNEQFF. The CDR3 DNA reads TGTGCCAGCTCACCACCGCGAGGAATACACAATGAGCAGTTCTTC. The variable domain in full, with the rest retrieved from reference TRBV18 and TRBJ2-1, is NAGVMQNPRHLVRRRGQEARLRCSPMKGHSHVYWYRQLPEEGLKFMVYLQKENIIDESGMPKERFSAEFPKEGPSILRIQQVVRGDSAAYFCASSPPRGIHNEQFFGPGTRLTVL.

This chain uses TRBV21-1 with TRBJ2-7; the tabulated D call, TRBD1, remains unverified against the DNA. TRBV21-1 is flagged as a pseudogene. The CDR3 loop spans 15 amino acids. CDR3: CASSLGDRVPYEQYF. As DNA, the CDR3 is TGTGCCAGCAGCCTCGGGGACAGGGTACCCTACGAGCAGTACTTC.

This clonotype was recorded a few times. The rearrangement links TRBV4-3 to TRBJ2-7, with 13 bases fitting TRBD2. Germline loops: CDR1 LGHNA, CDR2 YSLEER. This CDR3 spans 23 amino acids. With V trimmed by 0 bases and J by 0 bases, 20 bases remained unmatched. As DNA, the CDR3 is TGCGCCAGCAGCCAAGAATACCGGAGACCGGGACTAGCGGGGAACTGGTTCTCCTACGAGCAGTACTTC. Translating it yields CASSQEYRRPGLAGNWFSYEQYF.

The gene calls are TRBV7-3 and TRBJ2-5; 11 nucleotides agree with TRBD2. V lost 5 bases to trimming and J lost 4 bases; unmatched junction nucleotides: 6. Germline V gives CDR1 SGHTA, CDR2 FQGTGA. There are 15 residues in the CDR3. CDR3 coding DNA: TGTGCCAGCAGCACGACTAGCGGGGAAGGAGAGACCCAGTACTTC. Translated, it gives CASSTTSGEGETQYF.

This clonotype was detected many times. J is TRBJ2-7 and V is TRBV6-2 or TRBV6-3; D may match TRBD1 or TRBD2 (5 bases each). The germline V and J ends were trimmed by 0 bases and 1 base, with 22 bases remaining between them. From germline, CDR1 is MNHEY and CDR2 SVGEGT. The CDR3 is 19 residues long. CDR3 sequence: CASSYSHKSRQGDSYEQYF. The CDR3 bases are TGTGCCAGCAGTTACTCCCACAAAAGCCGGCAGGGAGATTCCTACGAGCAGTACTTC.

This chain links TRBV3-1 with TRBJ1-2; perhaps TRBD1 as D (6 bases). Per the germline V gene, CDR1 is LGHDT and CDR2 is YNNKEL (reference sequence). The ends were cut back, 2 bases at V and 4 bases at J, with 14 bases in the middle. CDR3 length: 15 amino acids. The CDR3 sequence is CASSQLDSIGYGYTF. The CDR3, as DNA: TGTGCCAGCAGCCAATTGGACAGCATCGGCTATGGCTACACCTTC.

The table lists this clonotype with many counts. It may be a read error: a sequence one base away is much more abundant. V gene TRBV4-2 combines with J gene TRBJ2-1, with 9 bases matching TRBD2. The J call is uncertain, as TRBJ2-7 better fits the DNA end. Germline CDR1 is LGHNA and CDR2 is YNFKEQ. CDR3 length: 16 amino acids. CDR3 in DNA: TGTGCCAGCAGCCAAGTCAGCGGGGGGACCTACAATGAGCAGTACTTC. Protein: CASSQVSGGTYNEQYF.

The CDR3 loop is CASSLVQGTGANVLTF. CDR3 nucleotides: TGCGCCAGCAGCTTGGTACAGGGTACTGGGGCCAACGTCCTGACTTTC. The chain uses TRBV5-1 and TRBJ2-6; weak D call: TRBD1 (6 bases). Per the germline V gene, CDR1 is SGHRS and CDR2 is YFSETQ. The length of the CDR3 is 16 residues. Trimming removed 0 bases from V and 2 bases from J, with 9 bases in between. Full variable domain (missing parts from reference TRBV5-1 and TRBJ2-6): KAGVTQTPRYLIKTRGQQVTLSCSPISGHRSVSWYQQTPGQGLQFLFEYFSETQRNKGNFPGRFSGRQFSNSRSEMNVSTLELGDSALYLCASSLVQGTGANVLTFGAGSRLTVL.

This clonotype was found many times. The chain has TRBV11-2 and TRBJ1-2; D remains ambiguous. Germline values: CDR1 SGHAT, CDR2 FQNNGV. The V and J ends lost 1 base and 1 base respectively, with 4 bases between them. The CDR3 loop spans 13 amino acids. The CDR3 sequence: CASSLVGNYGYTF. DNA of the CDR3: TGTGCCAGCAGCTTAGTTGGTAACTATGGCTACACCTTC.

CDR3 in DNA: TGTGCCAGCAGCCCCCGGGACAGGGGTGGGAATGAGCAGTTCTTC. As protein: CASSPRDRGGNEQFF. V and J are TRBV13 and TRBJ2-1; 10 nucleotides align to TRBD1. In germline, CDR1 is PRHDT, CDR2 FYEKMQ (reference sequence). The CDR3 is 15 residues long. The ends lost 5 bases at V and 7 bases at J; junction bases unmatched: 8. The complete variable domain, with remaining parts taken from reference TRBV13 and TRBJ2-1, reads AAGVIQSPRHLIKEKRETATLKCYPIPRHDTVYWYQQGPGQDPQFLISFYEKMQSDKGSIPDRFSAQQFSDYHSELNMSSLELGDSALYFCASSPRDRGGNEQFFGPGTRLTVL.

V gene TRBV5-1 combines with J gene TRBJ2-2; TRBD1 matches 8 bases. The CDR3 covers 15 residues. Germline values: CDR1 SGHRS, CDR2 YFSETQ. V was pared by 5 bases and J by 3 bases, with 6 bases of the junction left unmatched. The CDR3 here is CASRYTGGDTGELFF. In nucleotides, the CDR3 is TGCGCCAGCAGATATACAGGGGGAGACACCGGGGAGCTGTTTTTT.

CDR3 bases: TGCAGTGCTTTAAACAACCGGGACAGGGTCTACGAGCAGTACTTC. Protein sequence: CSALNNRDRVYEQYF. The chain couples TRBV20-1 to TRBJ2-7; 9 bases fit TRBD1. CDR3 length: 15 residues. V dropped 5 bases and J dropped 3; count of bases not matched to a gene: 11. The germline gives CDR1 DFQATT, CDR2 SNEGSKA (reference sequence).

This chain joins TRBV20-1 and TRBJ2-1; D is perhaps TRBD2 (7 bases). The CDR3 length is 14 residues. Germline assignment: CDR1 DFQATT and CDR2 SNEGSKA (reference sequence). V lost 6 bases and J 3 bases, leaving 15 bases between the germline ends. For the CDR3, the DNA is TGCAGTGCCTCCAGGGGACTAATCTACAATGAGCAGTTCTTC. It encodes CSASRGLIYNEQFF.

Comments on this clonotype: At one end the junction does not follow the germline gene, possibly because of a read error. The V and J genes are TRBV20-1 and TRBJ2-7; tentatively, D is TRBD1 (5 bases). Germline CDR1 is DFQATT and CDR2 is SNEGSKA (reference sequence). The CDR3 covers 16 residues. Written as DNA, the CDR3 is TGCAATGCTATGCCACAGGCCCCAACCTCCCCCTACGAGCAGTACTTC. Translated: CNAMPQAPTSPYEQYF.

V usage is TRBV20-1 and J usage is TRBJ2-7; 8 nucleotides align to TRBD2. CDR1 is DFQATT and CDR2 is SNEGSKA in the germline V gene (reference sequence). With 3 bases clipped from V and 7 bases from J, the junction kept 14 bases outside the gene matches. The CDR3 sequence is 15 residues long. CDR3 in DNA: TGCAGTGCTAGCTTAGCGGGGAGCTCCTACAATGAGCAGTACTTC. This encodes CSASLAGSSYNEQYF.

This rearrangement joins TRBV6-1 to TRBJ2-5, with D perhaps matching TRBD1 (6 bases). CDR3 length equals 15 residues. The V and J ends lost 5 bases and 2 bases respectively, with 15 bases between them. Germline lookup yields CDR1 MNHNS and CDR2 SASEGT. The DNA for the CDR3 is TGTGCCAGCAGTCTGACAGGAGTACGGCAAGAGACCCAGTACTTC. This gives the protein CASSLTGVRQETQYF.

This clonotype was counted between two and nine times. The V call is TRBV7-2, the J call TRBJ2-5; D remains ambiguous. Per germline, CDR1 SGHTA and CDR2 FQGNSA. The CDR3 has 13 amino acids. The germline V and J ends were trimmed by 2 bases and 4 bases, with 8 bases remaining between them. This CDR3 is CASSLNPRETQYF. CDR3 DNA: TGTGCCAGCAGCTTAAACCCCCGAGAGACCCAGTACTTC.

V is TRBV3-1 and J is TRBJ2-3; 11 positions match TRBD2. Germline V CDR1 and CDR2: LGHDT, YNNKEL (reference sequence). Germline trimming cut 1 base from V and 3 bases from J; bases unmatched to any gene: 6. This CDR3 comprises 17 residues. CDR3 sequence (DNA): TGTGCCAGCAGCCAAGGGACTAGCGGGTACACTACAGATACGCAGTATTTT. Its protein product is CASSQGTSGYTTDTQYF.

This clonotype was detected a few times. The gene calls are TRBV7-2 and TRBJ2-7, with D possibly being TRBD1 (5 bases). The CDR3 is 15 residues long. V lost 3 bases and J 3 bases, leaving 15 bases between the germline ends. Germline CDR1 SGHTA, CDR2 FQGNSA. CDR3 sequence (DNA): TGTGCCAGCAGCTTCAATCCTTTGACAGACTACGAGCAGTACTTC. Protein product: CASSFNPLTDYEQYF. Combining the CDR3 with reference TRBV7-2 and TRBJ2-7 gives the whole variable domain GAGVSQSPSNKVTEKGKDVELRCDPISGHTALYWYRQSLGQGLEFLIYFQGNSAPDKSGLPSDRFSAERTGGSVSTLTIQRTQQEDSAVYLCASSFNPLTDYEQYFGPGTRLTVT.

Here the CDR3 DNA reads TGTGCCAGCAGTCCCTCCAGGGGGCTCCAGGATGGCTACACCTTC. This sequence encodes CASSPSRGLQDGYTF. The chain combines TRBV27 with TRBJ1-2; 8 bases are shared with TRBD1. Germline CDR1 and CDR2: MNHEY and SMNVEV (reference sequence). Trimming removed 5 bases from V and 6 bases from J; junction bases left unmatched: 11. The length of the CDR3 is 15 residues.

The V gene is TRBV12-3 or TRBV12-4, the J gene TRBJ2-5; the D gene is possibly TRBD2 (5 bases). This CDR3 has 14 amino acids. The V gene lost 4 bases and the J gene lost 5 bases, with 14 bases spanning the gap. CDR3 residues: CASSSHARRETQYF. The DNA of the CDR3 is TGTGCCAGCAGTTCTCACGCCCGGAGGGAGACCCAGTACTTC.

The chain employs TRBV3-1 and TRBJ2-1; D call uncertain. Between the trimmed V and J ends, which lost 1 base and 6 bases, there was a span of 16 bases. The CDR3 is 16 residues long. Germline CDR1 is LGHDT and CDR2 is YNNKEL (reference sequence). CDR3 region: CASSQGFGNPSNEQFF. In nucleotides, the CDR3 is TGTGCCAGCAGCCAAGGCTTTGGGAACCCTTCCAATGAGCAGTTCTTC.

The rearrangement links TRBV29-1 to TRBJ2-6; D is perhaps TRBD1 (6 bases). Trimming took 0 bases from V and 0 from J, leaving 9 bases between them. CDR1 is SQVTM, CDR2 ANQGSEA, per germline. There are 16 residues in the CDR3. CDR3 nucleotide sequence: TGCAGCGTTGAAGAGACAGGTACCTCTGGGGCCAACGTCCTGACTTTC. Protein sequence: CSVEETGTSGANVLTF.

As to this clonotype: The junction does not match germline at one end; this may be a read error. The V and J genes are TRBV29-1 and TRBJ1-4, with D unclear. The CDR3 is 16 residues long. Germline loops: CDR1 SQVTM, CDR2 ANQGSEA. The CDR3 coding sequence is TGCAGCGTTGCGGAGGAAGTGGACTCCTCTCCAGAAAAGCTGTTTTTT. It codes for CSVAEEVDSSPEKLFF.

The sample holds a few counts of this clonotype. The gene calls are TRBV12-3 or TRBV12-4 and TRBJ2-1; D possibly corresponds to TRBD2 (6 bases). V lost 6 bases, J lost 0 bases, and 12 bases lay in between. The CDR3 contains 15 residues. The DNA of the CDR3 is TGTGCCAGCAGGTCCGGGGGAAGCTCCTACAATGAGCAGTTCTTC. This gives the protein CASRSGGSSYNEQFF.

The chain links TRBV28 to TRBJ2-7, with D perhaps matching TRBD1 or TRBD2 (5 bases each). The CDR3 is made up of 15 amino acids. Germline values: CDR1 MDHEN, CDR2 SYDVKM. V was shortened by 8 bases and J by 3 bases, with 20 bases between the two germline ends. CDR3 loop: CASSPLSMGVYEQYF. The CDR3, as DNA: TGTGCCAGCTCTCCGCTATCTATGGGGGTCTACGAGCAGTACTTC.